This T cell receptor (beta chain) was recovered during a study of blood T cell repertoires in COVID-19. Turning to the study itself: Acute and convalescent COVID-19 samples came from the United States, Italy and Spain.

Counting both end residues, the CDR3 totals 14 amino acids. Ten or more counts support this clone. The CDR3 end shows no conserved phenylalanine or tryptophan, and so a read error is likely. It is unclear where the CDR3 begins or ends on the DNA, so no DNA is shown, and the CDR3 is as TCRdb lists it. Per the original data handling: Using reference gene primer amplification, nucleated cell counts were estimated. Clones were read by immunoSEQ multiplex PCR, and TCRdb kept only the in-frame ones, dropping some. V and J calls and clone size are copied from that table; D and trimming were computed from the DNA. The table has around 150,000 clones, roughly three quarters seen once; the top ten hold roughly 4.5%.

The sequenced sample consisted of peripheral blood. The source is a man aged 55 to 70 with acute or convalescent COVID-19. The chain recombines TRBV21-1 with TRBJ2-7; TRBD2, as called in the table, went unchecked against the DNA. TRBV21-1 is a pseudogene. CDR3 protein: CASSRLAGGLLAFL.